Included here is one T cell receptor (beta chain) sequence, with context. The antigen is undetermined. The data derive from a study of PD-1 blockade in classical Hodgkin lymphoma. Findings and caveats of the study: Complete responders matched newly diagnosed patients in baseline diversity. Some patients started nivolumab under 1 year after ASCT, and they were excluded. Diminished baseline TCR diversity has been reported in newly diagnosed patients relative to healthy donors. Diversity in CD4+ TCRs, unlike that measured in CD8+ TCRs, had risen significantly by C4D1.

Every one of the patients relapsed after autologous stem cell transplantation (brentuximab vedotin exposure was variable). Germline V gene lookup returns CDR1 WSHSY and CDR2 SAAADI. The V end lost 2 bases, the J end lost 5 bases, and 3 bases lay between the germline ends. This CDR3 is 11 amino acids long. The method was immunoSEQ multiplex PCR; TCRdb's version includes in-frame clones alone and lacks a portion of them. The sample has about 30,000 clones, approximately 70% seen once. The input for sequencing was peripheral blood mononuclear cells (PBMCs), taken before the second cycle of nivolumab. The chain joins TRBV10-2 to TRBJ1-1; D gene unclear. This TCR came from a human donor with classical Hodgkin lymphoma. The CDR3 sequence: CASSEGTEAFF. The CDR3 DNA reads TGCGCCAGCAGTGAGGGGACTGAAGCTTTCTTT.